This T cell receptor beta chain comes out of a study of cytomegalovirus exposure and HLA in healthy donors. It was with 60 Vbeta and 13 Jbeta primers that the PCR ran. TCRdb's table, derived via immunoSEQ multiplex PCR, lists solely in-frame clones and lacks some. This table holds some 77,000 clones, roughly three quarters found once. Trimming pared 4 bases from V and 3 bases from J, leaving 11 bases between. This CDR3 contains 14 residues. Germline lookup yields CDR1 SGDLS and CDR2 YYNGEE. The J gene is TRBJ1-5, the V gene TRBV9; possibly TRBD1 for D (5 bases). The sequencing input was PBMCs. The origin of this receptor is a woman between 45 and 60 years old in good health and CMV-seropositive. Here the CDR3 DNA reads TGTGCCAGCAGCCGGGGGGTAAACAATCAGCCCCAGCATTTT. It translates to CASSRGVNNQPQHF.